The clone carrying this TCR beta chain came up a few times. Antigen specificity is unknown. This entry is derived from a study of liver allograft versus peripheral blood T cells. The wider study: Within transplanted livers, the T cell receptor repertoires were examined and compared against the repertoires present in the peripheral blood of liver transplant recipients.

Whole-study results and caveats: Liver allograft T cell receptor repertoires were reported to differ from peripheral blood repertoires.

TCRdb passed the reads through MiXCR, listing each CDR3 protein once. The table shows 10,000 or so distinct CDR3 sequences, with about 18% occurring only once. V was cut by 7 bases and J by 5 bases, with 15 bases left in between. CDR3 size: 14 residues. CDR1 and CDR2 from the germline V gene are LNHDA and SQIVND (reference sequence). This clonotype originated in a human patient who had a liver transplant. A subset of T cells may come from the graft donor. The rearrangement joins TRBV19 to TRBJ1-5; D might be TRBD1 (6 bases). The CDR3 loop reads CASTLQGIDQPQHF. Here the CDR3 DNA reads TGTGCCAGTACCCTGCAGGGGATCGATCAGCCCCAGCATTTT.